These 14 T cell receptor beta chains were sequenced from one sample in a study of blood T cell repertoires in COVID-19. TCRdb's copy holds only in-frame clones and misses some; the assay was immunoSEQ multiplex PCR. The table lists 40,000 or so clones, about 74% of them singletons. The material sequenced was peripheral blood. Every receptor here comes from a man aged 65 to 85 with COVID-19, enrolled during active disease.

The chain carries TRBV5-4 and TRBJ2-3, with D perhaps TRBD2 (5 bases). V gave up 0 bases and J gave up 2 bases, with 13 bases separating them. Germline CDR1 and CDR2: SGHNT and YYREEE (reference sequence). The CDR3 runs 16 residues. CDR3 in amino acids: CASSLDMPGTTDTQYF. CDR3 sequence (DNA): TGTGCCAGCAGCTTGGATATGCCGGGAACCACAGATACGCAGTATTTT.

The chain uses TRBV7-3 and TRBJ2-1; 11 bases match TRBD2. This CDR3 contains 16 residues. V trimming: 0 bases; J trimming: 2 bases; junction bases outside the gene matches: 0. Germline loops: CDR1 SGHTA, CDR2 FQGTGA. The CDR3 DNA reads TGTGCCAGCAGCTTAACGACTAGCGGGGCCTACAATGAGCAGTTCTTC. As protein: CASSLTTSGAYNEQFF.

The chain couples TRBV4-2 to TRBJ2-1; 12 bases fit TRBD2. The CDR3 covers 17 residues. The germline V gene encodes CDR1 LGHNA and CDR2 YNFKEQ. V shed 6 bases and J 8 bases; nucleotides not matched to a gene: 14. The CDR3 DNA reads as TGTGCCAGCAGTCTCCCCCGGACTAGCGGGGCCGGAGATGAGCAGTTCTTC. Its protein product is CASSLPRTSGAGDEQFF.

The chain recombines TRBV19 with TRBJ1-1; 9 positions agree with TRBD1. The junction had 10 bases not matched to a gene; V was cut back by 5 bases and J by 6 bases. The V gene's germline CDR1 is LNHDA and CDR2 SQIVND (reference sequence). This CDR3 contains 15 residues. This chain's CDR3 is CASSSTGTGSAEAFF. The CDR3 nucleotides are TGTGCCAGTAGTTCTACCGGGACAGGGAGCGCTGAAGCTTTCTTT.

J is TRBJ1-6 and V is TRBV28, with D hard to call. This CDR3 has 16 residues. Germline CDR1 reads MDHEN; CDR2 reads SYDVKM. V lost 5 bases and J 0 bases, leaving 11 bases between the germline ends. Here the CDR3 reads CASSDLGSSYNSPLHF. Here the CDR3 DNA reads TGTGCCAGCAGTGACCTGGGGAGCTCCTATAATTCACCCCTCCACTTT.

V and J are TRBV5-1 and TRBJ2-5; tentative D call: TRBD2 (6 bases). The CDR3 consists of 16 residues. Trimming removed 5 bases from V and 5 bases from J, with 22 bases in between. In germline, CDR1 is SGHRS, CDR2 YFSETQ. Here the CDR3 reads CASSITTGRGRETQYF. The CDR3 DNA is TGCGCCAGCAGTATCACGACCGGTCGGGGGAGGGAGACCCAGTACTTC.

This chain links TRBV14 with TRBJ2-3; maybe TRBD2 (5 bases). CDR1 SGHDN and CDR2 FVKESK come from the germline V gene. The length of the CDR3 is 14 residues. Trimming removed 4 bases from V and 0 bases from J, with 8 bases in between. CDR3 residues: CASSPRTSTDTQYF. CDR3 sequence (DNA): TGTGCCAGCAGCCCTCGGACTAGCACAGATACGCAGTATTTT. The variable domain in full, completed from reference TRBV14 and TRBJ2-3, reads EAGVTQFPSHSVIEKGQTVTLRCDPISGHDNLYWYRRVMGKEIKFLLHFVKESKQDESGMPNNRFLAERTGGTYSTLKVQPAELEDSGVYFCASSPRTSTDTQYFGPGTRLTVL.

The V gene is TRBV19, the J gene TRBJ2-6; 9 nucleotides align to TRBD1. The V segment lost 6 bases and the J segment 1 base; nucleotides outside the gene matches: 4. This CDR3 is built from 16 residues. Germline V lookup: CDR1 LNHDA, CDR2 SQIVND (reference sequence). The CDR3 DNA reads as TGTGCCAGTAGAACCGGGACAGGGTCTGGGGCCAACGTCCTGACTTTC. It codes for CASRTGTGSGANVLTF.

The chain uses TRBV30 and TRBJ1-6; D remains ambiguous. Germline CDR1 is GTSNPN and CDR2 is SVGIG (reference sequence). V dropped 2 bases and J dropped 5 bases, with 7 bases sitting between them. The length of the CDR3 is 13 residues. The CDR3 here is CAWSRRDNSPLHF. CDR3 in DNA: TGTGCCTGGAGTCGACGGGATAATTCACCCCTCCACTTT.

The chain employs TRBV2 and TRBJ1-2; D not resolved. CDR1 and CDR2 from the germline V gene are SNHLY and FYNNEI. The length of the CDR3 is 15 residues. V was shortened by 9 bases and J by 0 bases, with 17 bases between the two germline ends. The CDR3 is CARPPPRGANYGYTF. In nucleotides, the CDR3 is TGTGCCAGGCCCCCCCCGCGGGGAGCTAACTATGGCTACACCTTC.

The chain recombines TRBV24-1 with TRBJ1-2; D call uncertain. The CDR3 has 13 residues. Trimming took 4 bases from V and 8 from J, leaving 13 bases between them. The germline V gene has CDR1 KGHDR and CDR2 SFDVKD. This chain's CDR3 is CATSEYEASGYTF. Here the CDR3 DNA reads TGTGCCACCAGTGAGTACGAGGCCTCAGGCTACACCTTC.

The chain joins TRBV6-5 to TRBJ1-6; TRBD1 might be the D (5 bases). Trimming took 6 bases from V and 9 from J, leaving 15 bases between them. Germline CDR1 and CDR2: MNHEY and SVGAGI. This CDR3 is 14 amino acids long. As DNA, the CDR3 is TGTGCCAGCAGGGATCAGGGTTGGGCTTCACCCCTCCACTTT. Its protein is CASRDQGWASPLHF.

The count of this clone is one. The sample holds other DNA sequences that translate to the same CDR3. CDR3 loop: CASSPSSGNTIYF. The CDR3 nucleotides are TGCGCCAGCAGCCCCAGTTCTGGAAACACCATATATTTT. The chain couples TRBV5-1 to TRBJ1-3; D gene ambiguous. The germline V and J ends were trimmed by 4 bases and 1 base, with 6 bases remaining between them. Germline assignment: CDR1 SGHRS and CDR2 YFSETQ. The CDR3 has 13 amino acids.

The J gene is TRBJ2-3, the V gene TRBV9; maybe TRBD1 (6 bases). Trimming stripped 4 bases from V and 2 bases from J, with 14 bases between. The CDR3 is 15 residues long. Germline CDR1 and CDR2: SGDLS and YYNGEE. In nucleotides, the CDR3 is TGTGCCAGCAGCCGGGACACTTCTGACACAGATACGCAGTATTTT. Protein product: CASSRDTSDTDTQYF.